This T cell receptor (beta chain) is from a study of blood T cell repertoires in COVID-19. Measured with immunoSEQ multiplex PCR; TCRdb has only the in-frame clones, and not every one. The top ten hold approximately 11% of the sample, which has roughly 11,000 clones, around 90% seen once. Sample: peripheral blood. The clonotype was recovered from a human donor in a cohort sampled during active COVID-19.

The CDR3 DNA follows: TGTGCCAGCAGCCAAGCTTCCTACGAGCAGTACTTC. As protein: CASSQASYEQYF. The chain uses TRBV3-1 (or the pseudogene TRBV3-2) and TRBJ2-7; no firm D call. The CDR3 totals 12 residues. Germline loops: CDR1 LGHDT, CDR2 YNNKEL (reference sequence). Deletions cut 1 base from V and 1 base from J, with 2 bases between.